The 20 T cell receptor beta chains below come from one sample, sequenced in a study of cytomegalovirus exposure and HLA in healthy donors. Primers for the PCR totalled 60 Vbeta and 13 Jbeta. Repertoires were generated with immunoSEQ multiplex PCR, while TCRdb's copy carries only in-frame clones and drops some. The table records some 160,000 clones, 77% of them present only once. Sequenced: PBMCs. These receptors were taken from a woman in her 30s in good health and CMV-seronegative.

This clone was seen only a few times. The V gene is TRBV7-8, the J gene TRBJ1-2; possible D gene TRBD1, 5 bases. The CDR3 runs 14 residues. Germline V gene lookup returns CDR1 SGHVS and CDR2 FQNEAQ. Trimming removed 2 bases at V and 7 bases at J, with 14 bases between. As DNA, the CDR3 is TGTGCCAGCAGCTTACTGGCCAGGGTGGGTGGCTACACCTTC. Translation: CASSLLARVGGYTF.

V gene TRBV19 combines with J gene TRBJ1-2; D is unclear. Germline CDR1 reads LNHDA; CDR2 reads SQIVND (reference sequence). Trimming shortened V by 4 bases and J by 2 bases, and 5 bases separated the two germline ends. There are 12 residues in the CDR3. DNA of the CDR3: TGTGCCAGTAGTAGAGTGAACTATGGCTACACCTTC. Protein product: CASSRVNYGYTF.

Turning to this clone: Germline is not matched at one junction end, which may reflect a read error. This chain joins TRBV7-9 and TRBJ1-2, with 11 bases identical to TRBD1. The CDR3 runs 15 residues. Per the germline V gene, CDR1 is SEHNR and CDR2 is FQNEAQ (reference sequence). In DNA, the CDR3 is TGTTCCAGCAGCTTTGGGACAGGGGGTGATAATGGCTACACCTTC. Protein: CSSSFGTGGDNGYTF.

The chain links TRBV5-4 to TRBJ1-1; D uncertain. The CDR3 length is 15 residues. Germline values: CDR1 SGHNT, CDR2 YYREEE (reference sequence). The V end was cut by 0 bases, the J end by 7 bases, with 16 bases between. The CDR3 reads CASSLVEGMRGEAFF. The DNA of the CDR3 is TGTGCCAGCAGCTTGGTGGAGGGCATGAGAGGTGAAGCTTTCTTT.

The chain joins TRBV27 to TRBJ2-3, with TRBD2 identical over 11 bases. In germline, CDR1 is MNHEY, CDR2 SMNVEV (reference sequence). The ends lost 7 bases at V and 4 bases at J; junction bases unmatched: 7. There are 15 residues in the CDR3. The DNA for the CDR3 is TGTGCCAGCAAGGAACTTAGCGGGGGGGCAGATACGCAGTATTTT. It translates to CASKELSGGADTQYF.

The chain is built from TRBV27 and TRBJ2-2, with D possibly TRBD2 on 5 matching bases. The V end lost 5 bases, the J end lost 3 bases, and 19 bases lay between the germline ends. CDR1 MNHEY and CDR2 SMNVEV come from the germline V gene (reference sequence). The CDR3 totals 17 residues. CDR3 loop: CASSPQKPREYTGELFF. The CDR3 nucleotides are TGTGCCAGCAGTCCACAGAAACCCCGGGAATACACCGGGGAGCTGTTTTTT.

The chain is built from TRBV9 and TRBJ2-3, with 12 bases lining up with TRBD2. From germline, CDR1 is SGDLS and CDR2 YYNGEE. The CDR3 length is 16 residues. J was trimmed by 4 bases and V by 4 bases; bases with no gene match: 7. CDR3 sequence (DNA): TGTGCCAGCAGCAAGCGACTAGCGGGGGAGGCAGATACGCAGTATTTT. Translation gives CASSKRLAGEADTQYF.

As regards this clone: At one end the junction does not follow the germline gene, possibly because of a read error. The V call is TRBV7-6, the J call TRBJ2-7, with 11 nucleotides matching TRBD1. Germline CDR1 and CDR2: SGHVS and FNYEAQ. This CDR3 is built from 18 residues. As DNA, the CDR3 is TGTGCCAGCAGCGATGGGACAGGGGGTTCCCCCTTCCCCTACGAGCAGTGCTTC. It is translated as CASSDGTGGSPFPYEQCF.

This chain connects TRBV6-5 to TRBJ1-1, with D possibly being TRBD1 (6 bases). This CDR3 comprises 13 residues. The germline gives CDR1 MNHEY, CDR2 SVGAGI. V was cut by 7 bases and J by 7 bases, with 16 bases left in between. The CDR3 DNA reads TGTGCCAGCACTTTACAGGGCGATATTGAAGCTTTCTTT. Encoded protein: CASTLQGDIEAFF.

The chain has TRBV6-5 and TRBJ2-7, with D unclear. The CDR3 length is 15 residues. The germline gives CDR1 MNHEY, CDR2 SVGAGI. The ends were cut back, 2 bases at V and 3 bases at J, with 14 bases in the middle. Here the CDR3 DNA reads TGTGCCAGCAGTTACCCCAGGTTGCCCCTCTACGAGCAGTACTTC. Translated, it gives CASSYPRLPLYEQYF.

The chain has TRBV13 and TRBJ2-3, with D uncertain. V shed 3 bases and J shed 5 bases, with 6 bases lying between them. Germline V gene data show CDR1 as PRHDT and CDR2 as FYEKMQ (reference sequence). There are 12 residues in the CDR3. The chain's CDR3 is CASSFSLDTQYF. In DNA, the CDR3 is TGTGCCAGCAGCTTTTCATTAGATACGCAGTATTTT.

The chain employs TRBV7-2 and TRBJ2-7; TRBD1 matches 9 bases. The junction had 10 bases not matched to a gene; V was cut back by 5 bases and J by 2 bases. This CDR3 has 16 amino acids. The V gene's germline CDR1 is SGHTA and CDR2 FQGNSA. CDR3 sequence: CASSLLSGTGTYEQYF. In nucleotides, the CDR3 is TGTGCCAGCAGCCTCCTCTCCGGGACAGGGACCTACGAGCAGTACTTC.

This clone was seen only a few times. The CDR3 protein is CASSLAGRSGANVLTF. DNA of the CDR3: TGTGCCAGCAGCTTGGCCGGGAGATCCGGGGCCAACGTCCTGACTTTC. The V and J genes are TRBV5-4 and TRBJ2-6, with D possibly matching TRBD2 (6 bases). The V and J ends lost 0 bases and 4 bases respectively, with 11 bases between them. CDR1 and CDR2 from the germline V gene are SGHNT and YYREEE (reference sequence). The CDR3 is 16 amino acids.

This clone has only one observation. The chain carries TRBV9 and TRBJ2-3, with 7 nucleotides matching TRBD1. V was clipped by 4 bases and J by 0 bases; unmatched bases: 8. CDR1 is SGDLS and CDR2 is YYNGEE in the germline V gene. This CDR3 spans 16 amino acids. This CDR3 is CASSQTTGSSTDTQYF. In nucleotides, the CDR3 is TGTGCCAGCAGCCAGACGACAGGGTCGAGCACAGATACGCAGTATTTT.

The chain combines TRBV5-1 with TRBJ2-5; D gene ambiguous. V gave up 0 bases and J gave up 3 bases, with 12 bases separating them. The CDR3 is 15 amino acids. CDR1 and CDR2 from the germline V gene are SGHRS and YFSETQ. The CDR3 DNA sequence: TGCGCCAGCAGCTTGGATCTCGGGTCTGAAGAGACCCAGTACTTC. Translation: CASSLDLGSEETQYF.

The chain has TRBV30 and TRBJ1-3; D unresolved. The CDR3 has 11 amino acids. V lost 3 bases and J 4 bases, leaving 4 bases between the germline ends. The germline CDR1 and CDR2 sequences are GTSNPN and SVGIG (reference sequence). CDR3 amino acids: CAWSGGNTIYF. For the CDR3, the DNA is TGTGCCTGGAGCGGGGGAAACACCATATATTTT.

The chain uses TRBV30 and TRBJ1-2, with 7 positions matching TRBD1. CDR1 is GTSNPN and CDR2 is SVGIG in the germline V gene (reference sequence). The CDR3 is made up of 13 amino acids. V was clipped by 5 bases and J by 5 bases; unmatched bases: 8. CDR3 DNA: TGTGCCTGGGACAGGGACTTGTGGTATGGCTACACCTTC. Translated: CAWDRDLWYGYTF.

This clone was picked up a small number of times. This chain joins TRBV19 and TRBJ1-5, with 11 bases identical to TRBD1. The germline V gene has CDR1 LNHDA and CDR2 SQIVND (reference sequence). This CDR3 contains 15 residues. V dropped 3 bases and J dropped 4; count of bases not matched to a gene: 2. The chain's CDR3 is CASSIGDRGNQPQHF. For the CDR3, the DNA is TGTGCCAGTAGTATCGGGGACAGGGGGAATCAGCCCCAGCATTTT.

The chain links TRBV28 to TRBJ2-7, with 12 bases identical to TRBD2. This CDR3 has 14 residues. The V segment lost 2 bases and the J segment 10 bases; nucleotides outside the gene matches: 6. From germline, CDR1 is MDHEN and CDR2 SYDVKM. The CDR3 DNA is TGTGCCAGCAGTTTACCTGGACTAGCGGGACACCAGTACTTC. Encoded protein: CASSLPGLAGHQYF.

The chain recombines TRBV19 with TRBJ2-7, with 10 bases aligning to TRBD1. Germline CDR1 is LNHDA and CDR2 is SQIVND (reference sequence). The CDR3 runs to 12 residues. After removal of 7 bases from V and 5 bases from J, the junction contained 2 bases not matched to a gene. This CDR3 is CASTDRGDEQYF. DNA for the CDR3: TGTGCCAGTACGGACAGGGGGGACGAGCAGTACTTC.